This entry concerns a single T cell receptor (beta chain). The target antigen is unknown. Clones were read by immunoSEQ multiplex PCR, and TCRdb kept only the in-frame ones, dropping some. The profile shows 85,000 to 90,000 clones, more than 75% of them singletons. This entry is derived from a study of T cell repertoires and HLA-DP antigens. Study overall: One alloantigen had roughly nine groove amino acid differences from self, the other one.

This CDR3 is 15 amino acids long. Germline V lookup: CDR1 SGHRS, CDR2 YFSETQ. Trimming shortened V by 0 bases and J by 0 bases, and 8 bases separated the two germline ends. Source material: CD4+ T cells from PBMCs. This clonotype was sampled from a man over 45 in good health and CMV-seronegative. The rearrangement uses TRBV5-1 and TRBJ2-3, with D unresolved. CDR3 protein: CASSLGHPSTDTQYF. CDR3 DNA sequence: TGCGCCAGCAGCTTGGGACATCCTAGCACAGATACGCAGTATTTT.